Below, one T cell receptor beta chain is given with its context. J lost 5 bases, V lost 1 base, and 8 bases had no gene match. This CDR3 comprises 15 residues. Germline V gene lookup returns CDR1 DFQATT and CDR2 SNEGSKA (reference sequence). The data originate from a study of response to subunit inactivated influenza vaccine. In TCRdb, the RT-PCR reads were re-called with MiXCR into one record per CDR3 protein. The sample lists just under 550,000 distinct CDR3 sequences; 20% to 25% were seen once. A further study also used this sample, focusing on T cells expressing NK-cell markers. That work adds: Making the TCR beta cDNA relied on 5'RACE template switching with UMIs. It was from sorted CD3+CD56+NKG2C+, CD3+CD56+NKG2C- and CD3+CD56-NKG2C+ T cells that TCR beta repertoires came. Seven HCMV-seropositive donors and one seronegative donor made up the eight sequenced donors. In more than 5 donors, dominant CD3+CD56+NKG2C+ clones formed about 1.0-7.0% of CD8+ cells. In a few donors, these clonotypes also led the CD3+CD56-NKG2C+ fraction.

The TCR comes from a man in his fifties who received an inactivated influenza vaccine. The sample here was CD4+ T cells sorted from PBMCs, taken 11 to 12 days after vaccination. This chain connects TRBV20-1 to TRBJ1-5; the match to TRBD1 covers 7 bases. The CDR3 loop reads CSARVWQGDDQPQHF. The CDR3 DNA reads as TGCAGTGCTAGAGTTTGGCAGGGGGACGATCAGCCCCAGCATTTT.